This TCR beta chain was retrieved from a study of shared clonotypes between healthy human individuals (dated by TCRdb to the early 2020s). About the investigation overall: A couple of women and a few men aged 18 to 49 years were included in the cohort. Blood TCR repertoires of roughly five healthy adults were deeply sequenced to estimate repertoire size and the extent of clonotype sharing between individuals. For each donor, CD4 naive and CD4 memory were each given three plates, CD8 naive was given two plates, and CD8 memory was given one plate. Each donor's leukapheresis produced roughly between roughly 0.94 and 9.5 billion PBMCs. Libraries were prepared and TCR repertoires were sequenced by different laboratories using diverse techniques, in order to increase sequencing depth and limit assay-specific biases. On the study overall, not on this receptor specifically: Incomplete sequencing was indicated by rarefaction of sorted-subset datasets, despite the large sequencing depth. The small number of donors limited the genetic and exposure-history diversity represented. Pairwise subsampling led to the expectation that sequencing depth would affect the degree of clonotype sharing among donors. Only blood was sampled, and tissue TCR repertoires likely differ from those in blood. When a few donors were compared, the shared fraction of clonotypes was around 4.6% for naive CD4, more than 3% for naive CD8, 2% to 2.5% for memory CD4, and around 0.4% for memory CD8. Naive subsets generally had larger estimated clonotype richness than memory subsets did. Compared with non-shared clonotypes, clonotypes shared by all four sorted-subset donors had higher generation probabilities.

Using the deep immunoSEQ assay, multiplex PCR amplified TCR CDR3 regions from genomic DNA. Extracted genomic DNA from each cell subset was spread evenly across all wells of several immunoSEQ 96-well plates, with each plate serving as a replicate. For sorted subsets, approximately 190 ng of genomic DNA, equivalent to around 29,000 T cell genomes, went into each replicate PCR. The purified libraries were quantified using a Qubit 3.0 fluorometer, sized with a Bioanalyzer 2100, and then quantified again using the KAPA Library Quantification kit. Every immunoSEQ 96-well plate was sequenced on a separate single-read 150-cycle Illumina NextSeq 550 flow cell. In the source study's methods: Because the immunoSEQ output included only junctional sequences and no quality scores, the filtering could not be the same as the filtering used for full-length reads. To assign V/J genes and CDR3, sequences were annotated against IMGT germline references using PyIR, a Python wrapper for IgBLAST v1.9. Reads were filtered out if the reads had weak V/J assignments (E-value above 1e-6), no CDR3, stop codons, out-of-frame junctions, or ambiguous translated residues. V3J clonotypes were defined as sequences sharing the same inferred V gene, J gene, and CDR3 amino acid sequence. To compute the percentage overlap between repertoires, the number of shared unique clonotypes was divided by the size of the smaller repertoire. RTK rarefaction, the Chao1 estimator, and Recon v2.1 estimates of unobserved clonotypes were used to assess repertoire richness. Generation probabilities for all TCRbeta clonotypes obtained by the gDNA method from a handful of donors were computed using OLGA. This is the immuneACCESS table as TCRdb keeps it, with only in-frame sequences that have V and J called. A part of the clones is gone; compared with another copy, unresolved V genes explain less than half, and the rest is unexplained. The V and J calls and the clone size are those of that table, but D and trimming were determined from the DNA. The sample profile shows about 1.1 million clones; 77% of them were found once. The ten largest clonotypes hold more than 0.85% of the sample.

This clone has just a few counts. Its antigen is currently not known. One base away there is no much larger clone; base qualities are not given. In the germline V gene, CDR1 corresponds to MNHNS and CDR2 to SASEGT. Compared with germline, V lacks 5 bases and J lacks 5 bases; bases without a gene match: 9. The CDR3 numbers 15 residues from cysteine through phenylalanine. The DNA shown is the 45-base CDR3, in frame from base 1. The donors were healthy, HIV-negative adults with no recently reported acute infections or vaccinations. Only Caucasian adults living in Nashville, Tennessee, USA were represented among the donors. Magnetic negative selection was used to enrich CD4+ T cells, after which naive cells were positively selected on CD45RA and the negative fraction became the memory subset. Blood was obtained by leukapheresis, after which PBMCs were separated by Ficoll-Histopaque density gradient centrifugation and cryopreserved in liquid nitrogen vapor phase. Analytical flow cytometry was used to check the purity and quantity of every magnetically sorted T cell population. Genomic DNA was isolated from each sorted fraction and quantified by UV absorbance on a Nanodrop 2000c.

Here the chain combines TRBV6-1 and TRBJ2-3, with TRBD2 identical over 8 junction bases. The TCR comes from a man younger than 35 in good health. Some clones in this sample may be carry-over from other donors' samples. The sequencing sample was made of memory CD4+ T cells from PBMCs. The cell subset or site label on this specimen signifies: CD45RA-negative fraction. The CDR3 region reads CASSKAGGRIDTQYF. The DNA sequence is TGTGCCAGCAGTAAGGCGGGAGGTCGTATAGATACGCAGTATTTT.